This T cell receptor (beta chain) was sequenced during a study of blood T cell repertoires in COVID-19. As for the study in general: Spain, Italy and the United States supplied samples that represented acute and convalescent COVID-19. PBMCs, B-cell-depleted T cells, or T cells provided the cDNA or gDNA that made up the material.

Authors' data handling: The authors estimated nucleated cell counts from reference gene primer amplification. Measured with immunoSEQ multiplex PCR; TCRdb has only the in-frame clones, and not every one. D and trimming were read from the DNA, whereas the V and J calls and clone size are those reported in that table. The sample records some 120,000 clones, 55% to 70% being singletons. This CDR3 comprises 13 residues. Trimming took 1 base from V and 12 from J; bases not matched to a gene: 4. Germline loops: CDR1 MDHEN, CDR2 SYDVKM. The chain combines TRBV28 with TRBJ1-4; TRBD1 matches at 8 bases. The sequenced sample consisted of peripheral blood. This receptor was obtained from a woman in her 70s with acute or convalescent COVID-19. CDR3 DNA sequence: TGTGCCAGCAGTTTATCGGACAGGGTAGAACTGTTTTTT. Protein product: CASSLSDRVELFF.